This T cell receptor (beta chain) was observed in a study of blood T cell repertoires in COVID-19. Study-level background: PBMCs, B-cell-depleted T cells, or T cells were the source of the cDNA or gDNA that made up the material.

V shed 6 bases and J 7 bases; nucleotides not matched to a gene: 8. This CDR3 region has 13 residues. Per the authors' pipeline: Nucleated cell number was recorded as an estimate derived from reference gene primer amplification. Sequencing used immunoSEQ multiplex PCR; TCRdb keeps in-frame clones, though not all of them. V and J calls and clone size are those listed in that table; D and trimming were worked out from the DNA. Of about 230,000 clones listed, over 65% are singletons. This sequence joins TRBV12-3 or TRBV12-4 and TRBJ2-7; 8 bases are a match to TRBD2. The sequenced sample was peripheral blood. This TCR came from a woman in her 70s with active or convalescent COVID-19. The CDR3 sequence: CASRPVGGGEQYF. In nucleotides, the CDR3 is TGTGCCAGCAGGCCGGTCGGCGGGGGGGAGCAGTACTTC.